This T cell receptor beta chain was identified in a study of T cell responses to AZD1222 COVID-19 vaccine listed by TCRdb under 2021. About the investigation overall: Because spike-specific TCR depth and breadth did not differ between the two schedules, AZD1222 recipients who got a second dose at roughly 4 weeks were pooled with those who got a second dose at roughly 12 weeks. A total of approximately 240 trial participants underwent TCR sequencing, of whom more than 200 had received two doses of AZD1222 and some 26 had received two doses of the MenACWY control vaccine. Trial participants were enrolled by age into subgroups of 18-55, 56-69 and 70-plus years, and around 150, 29 and 61 TCR-sequenced participants, respectively, were included in these subgroups.

With regard to this clone: Its antigen specificity is not known. No clone much larger than this one lies a single base away; base qualities are absent.

The germline V gene sets CDR1 to MRHNA and CDR2 to SNTAGT. The CDR3 spans 15 residues, from the cysteine through the phenylalanine. This entry keeps only the CDR3 DNA: 45 bases, framed from base 1. V is cut by 2 bases and J by 3 bases, and the space between the germline ends is 13 bases. The intended sense of this specimen's time point label: baseline before first vaccination. Vaccinee samples were obtained from the UK trials COV001 and COV002, which included a single-blind randomized controlled phase 2/3 trial of AZD1222 (ChAdOx1 nCoV-19) in healthy adults. For TCRbeta chain sequencing, PBMC samples from trial participants were taken at day 0 and at day 28 after the second dose. Study-level results and caveats: In the small 56-69-year group, the increase in depth fell short of significance, most likely because of low power. CD4 TCRs associated with the vaccine covered the entire spike protein, and the dominant responses were in regions 160-218 and 743-854. Most participants were white British and females outnumbered males, and the authors suggested that clonal diversity may have been underestimated. Because no samples from the day 14 peak response were available, repertoires could be characterized only after the peak T cell response. Nearly half of unique spike-specific TCRs reportedly recognized epitopes outside regions mutated in the B.1.351 and B.1.1.7 variants. Spike-specific TCR breadth and depth rose significantly after two AZD1222 doses compared with day 0 and with MenACWY recipients. Conclusions about previously exposed vaccinees were limited because only six or seven AZD1222 recipients were SARS-CoV-2 seropositive at baseline.

The CDR3 regions of human TCRbeta chains were analyzed by immunosequencing. The study's processing was this. Repertoire TCRs were matched against a reference library of SARS-CoV-2-specific TCRs generated with the MIRA antigen-specificity platform. Breadth meant the fraction of unique TCRs that were SARS-CoV-2-associated, whereas depth meant the fraction of total T cells that were SARS-CoV-2-associated. Using the MIRA data, each spike-specific TCR was mapped to the spike region that the TCR reacts to and placed in a CD4 or CD8 class. Log10-transformed breadth and depth values were compared by one-way ANOVA with Sidak's multiple comparisons tests. TCRdb took this table from immuneACCESS and kept in-frame rearrangements with V and J called. Such tables lack part of the clones; where checked against another copy, unresolved V genes explain under half of the gap, and the rest is unexplained. For V, J and clone size, that table is used; D and trimming come from the DNA. The sample table lists some 130,000 clones, approximately 85% of them with a count of one. About 1.5% of the sample is held by the ten biggest clonotypes.

This sample comprised peripheral blood, obtained on day 0 of AZD1222 vaccination. The sequence was obtained from an adult in good health. Here the chain combines TRBV6-4 and TRBJ1-2; the D region possibly corresponds to TRBD1 (5 bases align). The CDR3 protein sequence reads: CASSDAAGRDYGYTF. The nucleotide sequence reads as follows: TGTGCCAGCAGTGACGCCGCGGGACGTGACTATGGCTACACCTTC.